The 13 T cell receptor beta chains given below trace back to one sample, sequenced in a study of read filtering for tumor transcriptome and immune sequencing (TCRdb year 2020). Sequenced using an Illumina HiSeq 4000. Starting from roughly 440 ng RNA, TCR libraries were constructed with the Immunoverse kit using molecular barcoded adaptors that cover the alpha/delta and beta/gamma chains. Starting from the raw public reads, TCRdb applied fastp trimming at Q25, assembled clones with MiXCR and retained in-frame beta chains. Identical CDR3 protein sequences are pooled into one entry, listed with their most common genes and DNA. Present in this sample are some 140,000 distinct CDR3 sequences, around 13% of which were seen just once. The ten largest clonotypes hold roughly 7.6% of the sample. Sequencing was performed on a population of CD138-negative cells sorted from bone marrow. The sample's cell subset or site, from its label and the paper: bone marrow mononuclear cells depleted of CD138+ plasma/myeloma cells by negative magnetic selection. These TCRs come from a donor at least 40 years old with multiple myeloma.

This clonotype was observed at least ten times. The chain uses TRBV11-1 and TRBJ1-1; D may be TRBD1 (6 bases). The germline V and J ends were trimmed by 3 bases and 5 bases, with 13 bases remaining between them. The V gene's germline CDR1 is SGHAT and CDR2 FQDESV (reference sequence). This CDR3 contains 14 residues. The CDR3 spells CASSLEGGTTEAFF. In DNA, the CDR3 is TGTGCCAGCAGCTTGGAGGGGGGAACGACTGAAGCTTTCTTT.

There are many counts of this clonotype. CDR3 protein: CASSLGLSGNTIYF. CDR3 in DNA: TGCGCCAGCAGCTTGGGCCTCTCTGGAAACACCATATATTTT. This chain connects TRBV5-1 to TRBJ1-3; D is unresolved. Germline V gene data show CDR1 as SGHRS and CDR2 as YFSETQ. CDR3 length equals 14 residues. Trimming cost V 0 bases and J 0 bases, with 4 bases left between them.

Many counts were recorded for this clonotype. This rearrangement joins TRBV7-9 to TRBJ2-1, with 7 bases that match TRBD2. The germline CDR1 and CDR2 sequences are SEHNR and FQNEAQ (reference sequence). This CDR3 has 16 residues. After removal of 4 bases from V and 4 bases from J, the junction contained 10 bases not matched to a gene. The CDR3 DNA is TGTGCCAGCAGCTCCCGGGCGGGAGCAACTTACAATGAGCAGTTCTTC. Translating it yields CASSSRAGATYNEQFF.

This clonotype turned up a few times. Likely a read error: the CDR3 ends without its conserved phenylalanine or tryptophan. The V call is TRBV11-3, the J call TRBJ1-5; unclear D gene. Germline loops: CDR1 SGHNT, CDR2 YENEEA. V was cut by 3 bases and J by 2 bases, with 2 bases left in between. This CDR3 is built from 12 residues. The DNA of the CDR3 is TGTGCCAGCAGCTTGGGCAATCAGCCCCAGCATTTA. It yields the protein CASSLGNQPQHL.

In its sample, this clonotype was seen many times. The V gene is TRBV20-1, the J gene TRBJ2-1, with a tentative D call TRBD2 (5 bases). Germline V lookup: CDR1 DFQATT, CDR2 SNEGSKA (reference sequence). This CDR3 is built from 16 residues. V lost 0 bases, J lost 0 bases, and 12 bases lay in between. As DNA, the CDR3 is TGCAGTGCTAGAGATGTCGGTGGGAGCTCCTACAATGAGCAGTTCTTC. Translated: CSARDVGGSSYNEQFF.

This clonotype was observed many times. The chain links TRBV30 to TRBJ1-2; TRBD1 matches at 8 bases. The ends lost 0 bases at V and 4 bases at J; junction bases unmatched: 7. CDR3 length equals 15 residues. Germline V gene data show CDR1 as GTSNPN and CDR2 as SVGIG (reference sequence). The CDR3 spells CAWSVPNTGGYGYTF. The CDR3 coding sequence is TGTGCCTGGAGTGTTCCCAATACAGGGGGCTATGGCTACACCTTC.

With respect to this clonotype: A far larger clone lies a single base away; this is likely a read error. The rearrangement uses TRBV7-9 and TRBJ2-3; D unclear. Germline CDR1 reads SEHNR; CDR2 reads FQNEAQ (reference sequence). The CDR3 is made up of 14 amino acids. The CDR3 bases are TGTGCCAGCAGCTTAGAGGGATCCACAGATGCGCAGTATTTT. This sequence encodes CASSLEGSTDAQYF.

In its sample, this clonotype was seen many times. The chain uses TRBV11-2 and TRBJ2-7; D is unclear. Germline CDR1 SGHAT, CDR2 FQNNGV. The CDR3 contains 12 residues. The V end was cut by 4 bases, the J end by 2 bases, with 6 bases between. DNA for the CDR3: TGTGCCAGCAGCTCTGGGGCCTACGAGCAGTACTTC. This codes for CASSSGAYEQYF.

In regard to this clonotype: A much larger clone differs from this one at a single base, so this may be a read error. This chain joins TRBV7-9 and TRBJ1-1; 9 nucleotides line up with TRBD1. Germline values: CDR1 SEHNR, CDR2 FQNEAQ (reference sequence). V lost 1 base, J lost 7 bases, and 10 bases stayed unmatched. The CDR3 runs to 16 residues. The CDR3 coding sequence is TGTGCCAGCAGCTTAGAAATAGGACAGGGGCCAATTGAAGCTTTCTTT. Protein sequence: CASSLEIGQGPIEAFF. The full variable domain, in which reference TRBV7-9 and TRBJ1-1 provide the parts outside the CDR3, is DTGVSQNPRHKITKRGQNVTFRCDPISEHNRLYWYRQTLGQGPEFLTYFQNEAQLEKSRLLSDRFSAERPKGSFSTLEIQRTEQGDSAMYLCASSLEIGQGPIEAFFGQGTRLTVV.

Of note for this clonotype: The CDR3 end shows no conserved phenylalanine or tryptophan, and so a read error is likely. The chain carries TRBV29-1 and TRBJ2-7; TRBD1 or TRBD2 may be the D gene (5 bases each). V dropped 7 bases and J dropped 2 bases, with 18 bases sitting between them. The CDR3 covers 14 residues. Germline-derived CDR1 and CDR2 are SQVTM and ANQGSEA. DNA for the CDR3: TGCAGCGCTGGTTCGGGACGGATGACCTACGAGCAGTACCTC. As protein: CSAGSGRMTYEQYL.

In its sample, this clonotype was seen many times. This chain links TRBV19 with TRBJ1-1; D remains ambiguous. From germline, CDR1 is LNHDA and CDR2 SQIVND (reference sequence). CDR3 length equals 15 residues. Trimming removed 4 bases at V and 0 bases at J, with 12 bases between. Here the CDR3 reads CASSTYWILNTEAFF. In DNA, the CDR3 is TGTGCCAGTAGTACCTACTGGATCCTGAACACTGAAGCTTTCTTT.

There are many counts of this clonotype. The chain combines TRBV7-8 with TRBJ2-1, with a tentative D call TRBD2 (6 bases). Deletions cut 2 bases from V and 7 bases from J, with 18 bases between. This CDR3 contains 16 residues. The germline V gene encodes CDR1 SGHVS and CDR2 FQNEAQ. In DNA, the CDR3 is TGTGCCAGCAGCTTACGGAGGAATACTAGCAGGAATGAGCAGTTCTTC. Protein product: CASSLRRNTSRNEQFF.

This clonotype was picked up many times. The chain is built from TRBV6-2 or TRBV6-3 and TRBJ2-1, with D possibly matching TRBD2 (6 bases). The CDR3 loop spans 16 amino acids. Deletions cut 7 bases from V and 2 bases from J, with 18 bases between. Germline-derived CDR1 and CDR2 are MNHEY and SVGEGT. CDR3 loop: CASTSGSGETYNEQFF. CDR3 coding DNA: TGTGCCAGCACCTCGGGTAGCGGTGAAACCTACAATGAGCAGTTCTTC.